The rows below give T cell receptor beta chains drawn from one sample of a study of STAT5B mutations in CD4+ large granular lymphocyte leukemia. Libraries were prepared by immunoSEQ multiplex PCR; TCRdb keeps only in-frame clonotypes and omits some of them. The table shows 21,000 or so clones, with roughly three quarters occurring only once. The material sequenced was CD4+ T cells from blood buffy coats. The origin of the receptors is a human donor in good health. CDR3s leave out the opening cysteine and the closing phenylalanine or tryptophan. Each record gives: V gene, CDR3 length, CDR3 protein.

v_call: TRBV7-8; cdr3_length: 13; cdr3_aa: ASSPQRYSLREQF
v_call: TRBV6-6; cdr3_length: 13; cdr3_aa: ASSPRTGDSYEQY
v_call: TRBV6-4; cdr3_length: 10; cdr3_aa: ASKGRSKTQY
v_call: TRBV9; cdr3_length: 13; cdr3_aa: ASSPVSSGSNEQF
v_call: TRBV11-2; cdr3_length: 12; cdr3_aa: ASSLRGVSDTQY
v_call: TRBV7-9; cdr3_length: 12; cdr3_aa: ASSLPTGSTEAF
v_call: TRBV10-3; cdr3_length: 11; cdr3_aa: AIRRRQLGELF
v_call: TRBV6-1; cdr3_length: 12; cdr3_aa: ASSSGGQGNEQY
v_call: TRBV29-1; cdr3_length: 9; cdr3_aa: SVDGNYGYT
v_call: TRBV19; cdr3_length: 12; cdr3_aa: ASSTGQYGQPQH
v_call: TRBV25-1; cdr3_length: 10; cdr3_aa: ASSAPGGQAF
v_call: TRBV9; cdr3_length: 14; cdr3_aa: ASSVGGGRALNEQF
v_call: TRBV5-1; cdr3_length: 13; cdr3_aa: ASSLSASGTDTQY
v_call: TRBV11-2; cdr3_length: 15; cdr3_aa: ASSLEGDSGSSYEQY
v_call: TRBV2; cdr3_length: 13; cdr3_aa: ASSDVTGGQETQY
v_call: TRBV6-6; cdr3_length: 14; cdr3_aa: ASSYSVRDPINEQF
v_call: TRBV7-7; cdr3_length: 12; cdr3_aa: ASRYRGRYTEAF
v_call: TRBV30; cdr3_length: 11; cdr3_aa: AWSGGQLYEQY
v_call: TRBV7-4; cdr3_length: 11; cdr3_aa: ASSLILRNEQF
v_call: TRBV19; cdr3_length: 12; cdr3_aa: ASSIGGQGEKLF
v_call: TRBV5-8; cdr3_length: 14; cdr3_aa: ASSLVQGLPYNEQF
v_call: TRBV29-1; cdr3_length: 10; cdr3_aa: SGRDRVYEQY
v_call: TRBV30; cdr3_length: 12; cdr3_aa: AWSEKRADTEAF
v_call: TRBV27; cdr3_length: 12; cdr3_aa: ASNRDRGWHEQY
v_call: TRBV30; cdr3_length: 11; cdr3_aa: AWNREEGYGYT
v_call: TRBV2; cdr3_length: 11; cdr3_aa: ASSVEKRNEQY
v_call: TRBV28; cdr3_length: 13; cdr3_aa: ASTVQDGSGNTIY
v_call: TRBV2; cdr3_length: 14; cdr3_aa: ASTKNPGTYSYEQY
v_call: TRBV6-5; cdr3_length: 14; cdr3_aa: ASSYAPGQGLNEAF
v_call: TRBV11-3; cdr3_length: 9; cdr3_aa: ASTLGYEQY